The clone carrying this TCR beta chain was counted many times. Its antigen is not known. TCRdb recomputed calls from the PCR reads with MiXCR, one row per CDR3 protein. Of a few hundred thousand distinct CDR3 sequences listed, about 20% are singletons. This sample is part of a study of molecular identifiers for immune sequencing clone quantification. Sorting recovered naive CD8 T cells on a CD8+CD4-CCR7+CD45RA+ profile. Study conclusions and caveats: Detection of one spiked Jurkat cell's TCR RNA reportedly worked in 1 million or so naive cells. Clones of above 20 RNA copies carried over 98% of effector molecules; in naive cells they carried under 1%.

Germline V gene data show CDR1 as DFQATT and CDR2 as SNEGSKA (reference sequence). Trimming took 0 bases from V and 2 from J, leaving 15 bases between them. The CDR3 length is 16 residues. The sequencing sample was made of naive CD8+ T cells from blood, with Jurkat cell RNA spiked in. Subset described: FACS-sorted CD8+CD4-CCR7+CD45RA+ naive T cells. This rearrangement joins TRBV20-1 to TRBJ2-3; maybe TRBD1 (6 bases). This TCR came from a human donor in good health. Some libraries in this study had Jurkat cell RNA spiked in. DNA for the CDR3: TGCAGTGCTAGAGATTGGGGACAAAGCTACACAGATACGCAGTATTTT. As protein: CSARDWGQSYTDTQYF.